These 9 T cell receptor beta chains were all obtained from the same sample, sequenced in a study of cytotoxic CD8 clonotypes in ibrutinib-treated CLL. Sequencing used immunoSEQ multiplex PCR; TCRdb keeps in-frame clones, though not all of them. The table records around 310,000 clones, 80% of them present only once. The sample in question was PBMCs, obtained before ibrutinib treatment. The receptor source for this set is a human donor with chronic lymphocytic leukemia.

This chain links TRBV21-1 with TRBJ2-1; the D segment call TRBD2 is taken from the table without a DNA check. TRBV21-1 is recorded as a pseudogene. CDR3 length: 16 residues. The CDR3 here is CASSNLAGVRYNEQFF. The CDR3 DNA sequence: TGTGCCAGCAGCAATCTAGCGGGAGTTAGATACAATGAGCAGTTCTTC.

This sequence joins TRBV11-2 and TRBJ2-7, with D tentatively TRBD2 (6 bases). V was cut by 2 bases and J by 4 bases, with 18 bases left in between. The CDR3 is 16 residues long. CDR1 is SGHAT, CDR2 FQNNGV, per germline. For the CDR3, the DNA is TGTGCCAGCAGCTTAAGTGTTCGGGGGAGTACGTACGAGCAGTACTTC. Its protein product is CASSLSVRGSTYEQYF.

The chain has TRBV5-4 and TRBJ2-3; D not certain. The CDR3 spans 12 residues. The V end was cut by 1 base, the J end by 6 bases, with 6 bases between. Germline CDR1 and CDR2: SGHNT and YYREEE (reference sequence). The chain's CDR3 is CASSLRLDTQYF. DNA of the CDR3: TGTGCCAGCAGCTTGCGTTTGGATACGCAGTATTTT.

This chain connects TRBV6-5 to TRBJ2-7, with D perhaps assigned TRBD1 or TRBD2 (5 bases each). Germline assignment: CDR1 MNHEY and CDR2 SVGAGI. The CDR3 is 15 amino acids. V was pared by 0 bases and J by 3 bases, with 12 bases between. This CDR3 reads CASSYSRGAFYEQYF. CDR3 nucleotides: TGTGCCAGCAGTTACTCGAGAGGGGCGTTCTACGAGCAGTACTTC.

CDR3 coding DNA: TGCAGCGTTGACGCGGGACAGGGGGCCGGGGAGCTGTTTTTT. It yields the protein CSVDAGQGAGELFF. The rearrangement uses TRBV29-1 and TRBJ2-2, with 11 bases identical to TRBD1. The CDR3 runs to 14 residues. Germline V gene data show CDR1 as SQVTM and CDR2 as ANQGSEA. Trimming removed 3 bases from V and 6 bases from J; junction bases left unmatched: 3.

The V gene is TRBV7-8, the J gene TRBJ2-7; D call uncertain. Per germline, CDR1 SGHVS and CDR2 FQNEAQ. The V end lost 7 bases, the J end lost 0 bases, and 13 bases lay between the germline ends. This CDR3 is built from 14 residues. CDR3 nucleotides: TGTGCCAGCATCGACATGTCCAGCTCCTACGAGCAGTACTTC. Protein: CASIDMSSSYEQYF.

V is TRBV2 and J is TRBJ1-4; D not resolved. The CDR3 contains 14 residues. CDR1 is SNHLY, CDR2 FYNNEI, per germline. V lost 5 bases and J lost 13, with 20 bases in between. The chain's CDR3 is CASSTGPVSLGLFF. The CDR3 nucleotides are TGTGCCAGCAGTACCGGACCAGTTTCTTTGGGACTGTTTTTT.

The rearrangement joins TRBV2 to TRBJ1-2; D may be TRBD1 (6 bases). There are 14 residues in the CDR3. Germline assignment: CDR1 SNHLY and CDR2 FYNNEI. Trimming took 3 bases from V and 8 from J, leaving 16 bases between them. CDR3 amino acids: CASSDGDISLGYTF. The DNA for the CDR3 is TGTGCCAGCAGTGATGGGGACATCTCGTTGGGCTACACCTTC.

The chain's CDR3 is CASSLGTASYYGYTF. In DNA, the CDR3 is TGTGCCAGCAGCCTCGGGACAGCCTCTTACTATGGCTACACCTTC. V is TRBV11-2 and J is TRBJ1-2; 7 bases fit TRBD1. Unmatched junction bases numbered 9, after V lost 5 bases and J lost 3 bases. Germline CDR1 SGHAT, CDR2 FQNNGV. The CDR3 is 15 residues long.